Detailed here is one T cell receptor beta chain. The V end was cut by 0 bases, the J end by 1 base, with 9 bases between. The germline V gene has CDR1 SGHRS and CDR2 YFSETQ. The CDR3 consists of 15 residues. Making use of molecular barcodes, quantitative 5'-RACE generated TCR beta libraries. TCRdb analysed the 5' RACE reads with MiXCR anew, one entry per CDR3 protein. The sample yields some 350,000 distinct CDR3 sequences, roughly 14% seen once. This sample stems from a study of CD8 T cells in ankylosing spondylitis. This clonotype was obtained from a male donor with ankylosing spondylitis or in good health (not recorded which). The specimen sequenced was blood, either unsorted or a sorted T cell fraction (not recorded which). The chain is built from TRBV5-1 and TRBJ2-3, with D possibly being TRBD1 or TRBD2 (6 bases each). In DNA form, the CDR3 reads TGCGCCAGCAGCTTGGTGGGGGGCCGCACAGATACGCAGTATTTT. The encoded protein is CASSLVGGRTDTQYF.